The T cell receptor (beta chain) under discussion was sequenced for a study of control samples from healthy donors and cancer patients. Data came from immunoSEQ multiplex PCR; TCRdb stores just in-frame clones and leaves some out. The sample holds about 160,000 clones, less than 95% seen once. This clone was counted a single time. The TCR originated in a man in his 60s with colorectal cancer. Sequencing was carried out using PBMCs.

The CDR3 DNA sequence: TGTGCCAGCTCACCACCTACAGGCACTAACTATGGCTACACCTTC. Residues: CASSPPTGTNYGYTF. The chain joins TRBV18 to TRBJ1-2; a possible D gene is TRBD1 (5 bases). The V and J ends lost 0 bases and 0 bases respectively, with 8 bases between them. The germline V gene has CDR1 KGHSH and CDR2 LQKENI. This CDR3 comprises 15 residues.